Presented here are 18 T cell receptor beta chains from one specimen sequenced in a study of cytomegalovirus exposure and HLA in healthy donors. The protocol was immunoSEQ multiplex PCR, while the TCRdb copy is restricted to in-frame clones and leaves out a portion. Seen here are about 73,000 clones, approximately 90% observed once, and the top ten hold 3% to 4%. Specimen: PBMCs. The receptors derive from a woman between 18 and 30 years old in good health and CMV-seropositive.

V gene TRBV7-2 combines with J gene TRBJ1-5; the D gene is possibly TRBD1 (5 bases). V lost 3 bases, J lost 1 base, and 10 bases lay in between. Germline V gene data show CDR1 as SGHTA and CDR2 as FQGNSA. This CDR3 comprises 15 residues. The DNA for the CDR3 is TGTGCCAGCAGCTTGGTCAGGGCAAGCAATCAGCCCCAGCATTTT. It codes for CASSLVRASNQPQHF.

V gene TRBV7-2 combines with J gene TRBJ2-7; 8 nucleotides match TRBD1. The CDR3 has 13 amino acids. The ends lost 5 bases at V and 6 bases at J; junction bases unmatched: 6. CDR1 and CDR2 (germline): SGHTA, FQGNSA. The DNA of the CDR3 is TGTGCCAGCAGCCTAACGACAGGGGCCGAGCAGTACTTC. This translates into CASSLTTGAEQYF.

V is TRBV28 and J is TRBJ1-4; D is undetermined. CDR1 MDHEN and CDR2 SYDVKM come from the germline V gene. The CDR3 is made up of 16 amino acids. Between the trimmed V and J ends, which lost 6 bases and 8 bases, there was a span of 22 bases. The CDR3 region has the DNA TGTGCCAGCAGCCCTGGATCGGGATATACGAGGGAAAAACTGTTTTTT. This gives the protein CASSPGSGYTREKLFF.

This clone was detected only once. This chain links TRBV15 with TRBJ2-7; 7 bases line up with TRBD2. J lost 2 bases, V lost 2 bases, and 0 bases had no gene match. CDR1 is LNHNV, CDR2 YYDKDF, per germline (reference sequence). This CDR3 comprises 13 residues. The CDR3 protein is CATSRRGAYEQYF. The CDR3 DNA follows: TGTGCCACCAGCAGACGGGGGGCCTACGAGCAGTACTTC.

CDR3 protein: CASSEEAGGTGELFF. Here the CDR3 DNA reads TGTGCCAGCAGTGAAGAGGCAGGGGGCACCGGGGAGCTGTTTTTT. V and J are TRBV6-1 and TRBJ2-2, with 7 bases aligning to TRBD1. Trimming removed 1 base from V and 4 bases from J; junction bases left unmatched: 3. CDR3 length: 15 residues. Germline-derived CDR1 and CDR2 are MNHNS and SASEGT.

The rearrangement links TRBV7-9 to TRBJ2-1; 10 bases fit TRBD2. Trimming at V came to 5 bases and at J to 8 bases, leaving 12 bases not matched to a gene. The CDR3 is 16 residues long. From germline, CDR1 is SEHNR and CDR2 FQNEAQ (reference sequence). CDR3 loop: CASSPSPLAGYDEQFF. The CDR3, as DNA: TGTGCCAGCAGCCCGAGCCCACTAGCGGGATACGATGAGCAGTTCTTC.

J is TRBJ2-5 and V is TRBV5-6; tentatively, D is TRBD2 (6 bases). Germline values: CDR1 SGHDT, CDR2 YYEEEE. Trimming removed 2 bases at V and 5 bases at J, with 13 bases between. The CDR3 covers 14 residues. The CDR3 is CASSFGGVEETQYF. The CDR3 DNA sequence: TGTGCCAGCAGCTTCGGGGGAGTTGAGGAGACCCAGTACTTC.

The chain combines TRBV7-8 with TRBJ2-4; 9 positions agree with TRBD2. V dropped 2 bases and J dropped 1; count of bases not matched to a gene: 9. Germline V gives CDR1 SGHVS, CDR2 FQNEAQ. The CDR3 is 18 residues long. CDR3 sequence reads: CASSLTVSGSWAKNIQYF. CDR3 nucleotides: TGTGCCAGCAGCTTAACAGTTAGCGGGAGTTGGGCCAAAAACATTCAGTACTTC. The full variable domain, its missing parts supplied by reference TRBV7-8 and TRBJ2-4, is GAGVSQSPRYKVAKRGQDVALRCDPISGHVSLFWYQQALGQGPEFLTYFQNEAQLDKSGLPSDRFFAERPEGSVSTLKIQRTQQEDSAVYLCASSLTVSGSWAKNIQYFGAGTRLSVL.

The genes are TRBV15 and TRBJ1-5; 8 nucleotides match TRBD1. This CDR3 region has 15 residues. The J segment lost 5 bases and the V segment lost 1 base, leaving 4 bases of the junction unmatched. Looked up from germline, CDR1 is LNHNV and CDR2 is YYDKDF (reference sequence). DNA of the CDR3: TGTGCCACCAGCAGAGGAAGACAGGGGCATCAGCCCCAGCATTTT. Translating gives CATSRGRQGHQPQHF.

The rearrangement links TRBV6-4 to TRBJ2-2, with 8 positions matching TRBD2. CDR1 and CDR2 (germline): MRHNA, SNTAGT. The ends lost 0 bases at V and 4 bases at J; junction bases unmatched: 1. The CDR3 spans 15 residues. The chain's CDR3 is CASSDSGTSTGELFF. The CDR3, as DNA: TGTGCCAGCAGTGACTCCGGGACTAGCACCGGGGAGCTGTTTTTT.

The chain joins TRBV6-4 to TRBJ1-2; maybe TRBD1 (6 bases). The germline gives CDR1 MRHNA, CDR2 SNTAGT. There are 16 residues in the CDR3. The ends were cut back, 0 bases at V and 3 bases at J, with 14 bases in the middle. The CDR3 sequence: CASSDSGGRLYYGYTF. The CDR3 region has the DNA TGTGCCAGCAGTGACTCAGGGGGTCGGCTCTACTATGGCTACACCTTC.

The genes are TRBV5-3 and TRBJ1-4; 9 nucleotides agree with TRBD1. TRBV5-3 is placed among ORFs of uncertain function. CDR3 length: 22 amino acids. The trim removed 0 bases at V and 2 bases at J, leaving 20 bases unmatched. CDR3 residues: CARSLANPGTGITDLTNEKLFF. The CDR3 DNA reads TGTGCCAGAAGCTTGGCTAACCCCGGGACAGGGATCACGGACTTGACTAATGAAAAACTGTTTTTT.

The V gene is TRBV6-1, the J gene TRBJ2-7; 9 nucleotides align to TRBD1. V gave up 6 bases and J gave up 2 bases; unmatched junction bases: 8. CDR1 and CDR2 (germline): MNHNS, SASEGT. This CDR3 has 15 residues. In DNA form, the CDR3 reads TGTGCCAGCAGCGTTCTGGGACAGGGAACCTACGAGCAGTACTTC. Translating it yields CASSVLGQGTYEQYF.

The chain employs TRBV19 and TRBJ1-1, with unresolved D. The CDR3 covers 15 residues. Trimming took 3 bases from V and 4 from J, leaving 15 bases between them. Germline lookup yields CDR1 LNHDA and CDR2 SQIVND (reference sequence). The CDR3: CASSISLSEATEAFF. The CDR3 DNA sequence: TGTGCCAGTAGTATTAGCCTGTCTGAGGCCACTGAAGCTTTCTTT.

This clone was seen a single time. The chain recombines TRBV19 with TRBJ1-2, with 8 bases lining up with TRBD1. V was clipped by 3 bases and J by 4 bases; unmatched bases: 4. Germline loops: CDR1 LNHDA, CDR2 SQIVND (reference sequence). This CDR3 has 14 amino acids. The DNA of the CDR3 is TGTGCCAGTAGTATTGGACAGGGCGGCTATGGCTACACCTTC. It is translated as CASSIGQGGYGYTF.

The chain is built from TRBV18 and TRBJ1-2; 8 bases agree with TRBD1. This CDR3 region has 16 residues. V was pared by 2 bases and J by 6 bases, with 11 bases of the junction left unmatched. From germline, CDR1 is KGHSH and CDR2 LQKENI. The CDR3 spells CASSPNFTGGKDGYTF. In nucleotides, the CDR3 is TGTGCCAGCTCACCAAACTTTACAGGGGGGAAGGATGGCTACACCTTC. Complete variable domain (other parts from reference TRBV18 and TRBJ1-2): NAGVMQNPRHLVRRRGQEARLRCSPMKGHSHVYWYRQLPEEGLKFMVYLQKENIIDESGMPKERFSAEFPKEGPSILRIQQVVRGDSAAYFCASSPNFTGGKDGYTFGSGTRLTVV.

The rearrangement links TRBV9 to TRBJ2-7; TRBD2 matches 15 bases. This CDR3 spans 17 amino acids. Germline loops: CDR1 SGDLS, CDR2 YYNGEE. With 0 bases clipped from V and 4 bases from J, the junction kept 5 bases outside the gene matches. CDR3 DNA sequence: TGTGCCAGCAGCGTAGGGGGACTAGCGGGAGGACCGTACGAGCAGTACTTC. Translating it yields CASSVGGLAGGPYEQYF.

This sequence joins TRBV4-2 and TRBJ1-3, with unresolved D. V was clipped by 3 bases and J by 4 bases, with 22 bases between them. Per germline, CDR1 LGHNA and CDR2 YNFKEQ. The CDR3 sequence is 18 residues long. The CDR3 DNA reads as TGTGCCAGCAGCCACCAAGGCAGGAGTAATAGGAGGGGAAACACCATATATTTT. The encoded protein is CASSHQGRSNRRGNTIYF.